One and the same sample provided the 6 T cell receptor beta chains below, sequenced in a study of monozygotic twins with inflammatory bowel disease. Reanalyzing the 5' RACE reads, TCRdb keeps one entry per CDR3 protein, without DNA. This sample's clone table lists approximately 330,000 distinct CDR3 sequences. Sequenced material: blood. These receptors all come from a human donor with ulcerative colitis or Crohn's disease, or a healthy co-twin of an affected twin (not recorded which).

This sequence joins TRBV7-7 and TRBJ2-5; TCRdb gives TRBD1 as the D gene, but with no DNA this cannot be confirmed. Germline CDR1 is SSHAT and CDR2 is FNYEAQ (reference sequence). The CDR3 loop spans 15 amino acids. The CDR3 protein is CASSQRPGTEETQYF.

The genes are TRBV5-4 and TRBJ2-4; TCRdb outputs TRBD2, but without DNA this stays unchecked. Germline V lookup: CDR1 SGHNT, CDR2 YYREEE (reference sequence). The CDR3 is 16 amino acids. The CDR3 loop reads CASSPTSGRAPRPEYF.

The rearrangement links TRBV4-1 to TRBJ2-7; absent DNA, TCRdb's TRBD1 call cannot be checked. There are 14 residues in the CDR3. Germline V gene data show CDR1 as MGHRA and CDR2 as YSYEKL. CDR3 sequence: CASSQPTGSLEQYF.

The chain combines TRBV4-2 with TRBJ2-7; TCRdb gives TRBD2 as the D gene, but with no DNA this cannot be confirmed. The germline V gene has CDR1 LGHNA and CDR2 YNFKEQ. This CDR3 has 15 residues. The chain's CDR3 is CASSQRLADSYEQYF.

CDR3 residues: CATSRYPTGSEQYF. This chain uses TRBV15 with TRBJ2-7. Germline V lookup: CDR1 LNHNV, CDR2 YYDKDF (reference sequence). This CDR3 is built from 14 residues.

V usage is TRBV6-5 and J usage is TRBJ2-7. The CDR3 is 13 amino acids. The V gene's germline CDR1 is MNHEY and CDR2 SVGAGI. The CDR3 sequence is CASSYADSHEQYF.